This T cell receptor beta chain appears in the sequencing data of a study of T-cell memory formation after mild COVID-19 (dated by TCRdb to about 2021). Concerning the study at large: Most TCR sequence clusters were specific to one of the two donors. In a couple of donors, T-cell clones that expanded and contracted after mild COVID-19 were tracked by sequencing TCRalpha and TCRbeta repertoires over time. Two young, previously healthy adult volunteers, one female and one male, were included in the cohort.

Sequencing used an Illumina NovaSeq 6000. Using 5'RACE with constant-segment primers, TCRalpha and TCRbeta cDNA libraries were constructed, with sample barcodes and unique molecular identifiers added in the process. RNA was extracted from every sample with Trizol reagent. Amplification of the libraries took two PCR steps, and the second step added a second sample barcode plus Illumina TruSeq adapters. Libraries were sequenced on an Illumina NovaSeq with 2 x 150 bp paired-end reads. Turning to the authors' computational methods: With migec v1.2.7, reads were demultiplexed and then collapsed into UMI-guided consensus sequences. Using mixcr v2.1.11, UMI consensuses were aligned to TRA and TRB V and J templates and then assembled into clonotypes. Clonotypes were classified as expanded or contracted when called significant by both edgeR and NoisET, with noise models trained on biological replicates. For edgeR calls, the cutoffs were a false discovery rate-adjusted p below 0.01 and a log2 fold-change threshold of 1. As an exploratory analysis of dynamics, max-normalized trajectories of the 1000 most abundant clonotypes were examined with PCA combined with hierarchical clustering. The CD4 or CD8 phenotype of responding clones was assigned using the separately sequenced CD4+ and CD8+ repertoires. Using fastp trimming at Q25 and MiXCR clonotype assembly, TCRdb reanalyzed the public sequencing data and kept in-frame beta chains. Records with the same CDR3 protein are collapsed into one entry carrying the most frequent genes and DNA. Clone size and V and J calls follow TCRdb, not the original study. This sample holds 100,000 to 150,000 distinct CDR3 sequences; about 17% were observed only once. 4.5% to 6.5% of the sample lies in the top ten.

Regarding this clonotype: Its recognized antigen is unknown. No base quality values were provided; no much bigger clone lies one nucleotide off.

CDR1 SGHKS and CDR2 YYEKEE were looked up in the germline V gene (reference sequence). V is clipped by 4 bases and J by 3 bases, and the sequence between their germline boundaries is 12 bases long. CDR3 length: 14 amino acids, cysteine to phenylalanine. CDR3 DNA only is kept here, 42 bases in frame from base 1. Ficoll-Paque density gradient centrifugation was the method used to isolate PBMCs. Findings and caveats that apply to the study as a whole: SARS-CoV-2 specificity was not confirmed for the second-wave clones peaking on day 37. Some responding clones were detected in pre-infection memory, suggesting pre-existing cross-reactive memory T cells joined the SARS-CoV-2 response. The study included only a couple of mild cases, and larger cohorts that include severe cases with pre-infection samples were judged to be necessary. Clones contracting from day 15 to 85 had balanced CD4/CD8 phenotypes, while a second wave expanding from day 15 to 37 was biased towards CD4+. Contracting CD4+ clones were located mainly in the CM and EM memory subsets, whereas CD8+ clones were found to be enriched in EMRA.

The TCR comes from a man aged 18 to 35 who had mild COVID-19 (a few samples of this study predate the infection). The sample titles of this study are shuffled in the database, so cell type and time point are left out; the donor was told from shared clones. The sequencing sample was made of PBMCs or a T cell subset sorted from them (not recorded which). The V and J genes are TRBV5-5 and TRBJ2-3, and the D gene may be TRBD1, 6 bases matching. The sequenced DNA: TGTGCCAGCAGCCTGACAGGAGCTACAGATACGCAGTATTTT. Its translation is CASSLTGATDTQYF.